In this sample, the clone carrying this T cell receptor beta chain turned up once. These data belong to a study of OX40 agonist ivuxolimab in advanced cancers. TCRdb's copy holds only in-frame clones and misses some; the assay was immunoSEQ multiplex PCR. The profile shows about 100,000 clones, roughly 95% of them singletons. This CDR3 is 13 amino acids long. CDR1 and CDR2 from the germline V gene are SQVTM and ANQGSEA. The V gene lost 4 bases and the J gene lost 8 bases, with 12 bases spanning the gap. The V and J genes are TRBV29-1 and TRBJ2-6; D remains ambiguous. The TCR comes from an adult with an advanced solid tumor such as melanoma, head and neck, liver or kidney cancer. The specimen was CD4+ or CD8+ T cells sorted from blood, collected in a trial of the OX40 agonist ivuxolimab. For the CDR3, the DNA is TGCAGCGTTGGGGATTCGGGTACCAACGTCCTGACTTTC. Its protein is CSVGDSGTNVLTF.